The clone carrying this TCR beta chain appeared many times. Its antigen is not known. This sample is part of a study of Graves' ophthalmopathy and Graves' hyperthyroidism. Study background: Stable hyperthyroidism denotes an absence of ophthalmopathy throughout 18 months of follow-up. Findings and caveats of the study: Most thyroid clonotypes expanded beyond 0.001 frequency were also found in blood. With a specificity of around 76% and a sensitivity of about 71%, the model predicted ophthalmopathy progression.

The sequenced template was RNA, covering the TCR beta CDR3 region. Amplification began with first-round RT-PCR using HTBI primers, then second-round multiplex PCR was performed. A single record per CDR3 protein comes from TCRdb applying MiXCR to the multiplex PCR reads. This sample carries over a million distinct CDR3 sequences, 35% to 40% of them seen once, and the ten largest clones take over 8.5%. Trimming left V 5 bases short and J 6 bases short, with 14 bases between. This CDR3 has 15 residues. This TCR derives from an adult man with Graves' hyperthyroidism. The J gene is TRBJ1-6, the V gene TRBV12-3 or TRBV12-4; D perhaps matches TRBD1 (6 bases). Sequencing was performed on peripheral blood or thyroid tissue (not recorded which). CDR3 region: CASSLRQDGNSPLHF. The CDR3 DNA reads as TGTGCCAGCAGTCTCAGACAGGATGGTAATTCACCCCTCCACTTT.